This entry features one T cell receptor beta chain sequence. The antigen is undetermined. The germline CDR1 and CDR2 sequences are SGHKS and YYEKEE (reference sequence). This CDR3 spans 15 amino acids. V lost 5 bases to trimming and J lost 4 bases, with 18 bases between them. The sample is drawn from a study of T cell responses to AZD1222 COVID-19 vaccine. As for the study in general: Second-dose groups at about 4 or about 12 weeks were pooled.

TCRdb's copy holds only in-frame clones and misses some; the assay was immunoSEQ multiplex PCR. The sample consists of 140,000 to 150,000 clones, 70% to 90% of them appearing once. Study outcomes and limitations: Seropositivity was recorded at baseline in only 6 or 7 AZD1222 recipients.

The chain combines TRBV5-5 with TRBJ1-1; D gene uncertain. The sequencing here drew on peripheral blood, taken on day 0 of AZD1222 vaccination. The sequence was obtained from an adult in good health. CDR3 sequence reads: CASSPNPRASTEAFF. CDR3 nucleotide sequence: TGTGCCAGCAGTCCTAACCCCCGGGCTTCCACTGAAGCTTTCTTT.